This T cell receptor (beta chain) was documented in a study of blood T cell repertoires in COVID-19 (TCRdb year 2020). In the study overall: Samples covering the acute and convalescent phases of COVID-19 were provided by collaborators in the United States, Italy and Spain. The prospective study material was composed of cDNA or gDNA derived from T cells, B-cell-depleted T cells, or PBMCs. Subjects who had been exposed to COVID-19, were actively infected with it, or had recovered from it provided the deeply sampled blood TCRbeta repertoires that made up the dataset. The repertoires were made available in a free public database intended to serve as a resource for research on the immune response to SARS-CoV-2. The samples were drawn from two sources: the first 160 participants of the ongoing ImmuneRACE study, and 1,254 subjects contributed by 6 global collaborators. A de-identified subject ID, COVID-19 status, age in years and sex were almost always included in the sample metadata. Where available, HLA class I and class II types were obtained from metadata supplied by the sample provider rather than from assay-based typing. The paper as a whole reports these results and caveats: Clinical and demographic metadata were provided uncurated, with the amount varying by source and participant.

V drops 0 bases and J drops 9 bases, leaving 16 bases in between. The germline V gene gives CDR1 as SGHRS and CDR2 as YFSETQ. From its cysteine to its phenylalanine, the CDR3 spans 15 amino acids. This entry keeps only the CDR3 DNA: 45 bases, framed from base 1. TCRbeta CDR3 regions were amplified from genomic DNA by means of the immunoSEQ Assay, a bias-controlled multiplex PCR. Per the authors' processing: The number of nucleated cells in each sample was estimated by amplification of reference gene primers within the assay. To quantify the absolute abundance of each unique TCRbeta CDR3 rearrangement, sequence reads were collapsed and filtered. For each sample, productive Simpson clonality was calculated as the square root of Simpson's diversity index over productive rearrangements. The clones in this table, taken by TCRdb from immuneACCESS, are in-frame only. Not every clone is retained; where verified, under half of the shortfall comes from an unresolved V gene, and the cause of the rest is unknown. The DNA was the basis for D and trimming; V, J and clone size are from that table. For this sample there are 300,000 to 400,000 clones; 65% to 90% appear just once. The ten largest clones take up about 4% of the sample.

Enrolling through a virtual design, the prospective study's participants ranged in age from roughly 18 to 100 years and lived across some 22 United States geographic areas. In the prospective study, participants were assigned to cohorts based on the clinical history participants reported in a screening survey and a study questionnaire. Each participant in the prospective study had whole blood, serum and a nasopharyngeal or oropharyngeal swab collected by mobile phlebotomists. Participants in the prospective study had the option to provide additional blood draws and questionnaires over a roughly 2-month period. Blood samples from the prospective study were shipped frozen or at room temperature prior to DNA extraction. Concerning this clone: There is no known antigen for this receptor. Base qualities are missing; no much larger clone stands one base away.

Material: PBMCs or T cells enriched from blood (not recorded which). The chain was built from TRBV5-1 and TRBJ2-1; no confident D gene assignment can be made. The receptor comes from a middle-aged woman with acute COVID-19. The nucleotide sequence reads as follows: TGCGCCAGCAGCTTGGATACAGTCCTTAGTGGTGAGCAGTTCTTC. The resulting protein is CASSLDTVLSGEQFF.